The subject of this entry is one T cell receptor (beta chain). J was trimmed by 5 bases and V by 5 bases; bases with no gene match: 7. This CDR3 is 15 amino acids long. Germline lookup yields CDR1 MDHEN and CDR2 SYDVKM. The record originates from a study of beta chain features in type 1 diabetes. Sequencing targeted expressed TCRB transcripts, as all isolated RNA had been reverse transcribed. Clones were sequenced by immunoSEQ multiplex PCR, and TCRdb holds only the in-frame ones, with some missing. In the table there are 680,000 or so clones, about 14% of which are singletons. The specimen sequenced was naive CD4+ T cells from blood. The rearrangement links TRBV28 to TRBJ2-7, with TRBD1 matching 12 bases. This receptor was taken from a man aged 18 to 29 in good health. DNA for the CDR3: TGTGCCAGCAGTCGGGACAGGGGGCGCCCCGACGAGCAGTACTTC. Translated, it gives CASSRDRGRPDEQYF.